Listed here are 2 T cell receptor beta chains from one sample, sequenced in a study of cytomegalovirus exposure and HLA in healthy donors. Vbeta (60) and Jbeta (13) primers were used in the PCR. Method: immunoSEQ multiplex PCR; TCRdb's copy keeps in-frame clones and lacks some. This sample's clone table lists 150,000 to 200,000 clones. The sequencing sample was made of PBMCs. These receptors all stem from a woman in her fifties or sixties in good health and CMV-seronegative.

This CDR3 is CASSLGGQGDIQYF. CDR3 DNA sequence: TGTGCCAGCAGCTTAGGGGGGCAGGGGGACATTCAGTACTTC. The chain employs TRBV7-2 and TRBJ2-4, with TRBD1 matching over 7 bases. The CDR3 totals 14 residues. V was pared by 1 base and J by 8 bases, with 5 bases of the junction left unmatched. The germline CDR1 and CDR2 sequences are SGHTA and FQGNSA.

This rearrangement joins TRBV4-2 to TRBJ2-5; 8 nucleotides agree with TRBD2. The CDR3 sequence is 20 residues long. Germline V CDR1 and CDR2: LGHNA, YNFKEQ. Unmatched junction bases numbered 20, after V lost 0 bases and J lost 5 bases. CDR3 in amino acids: CASSQDGSGRRYGWRETQYF. In nucleotides, the CDR3 is TGTGCCAGCAGCCAAGATGGCAGCGGGAGAAGGTATGGCTGGAGGGAGACCCAGTACTTC.